This TCR beta chain came from a study of cytomegalovirus exposure and HLA in healthy donors. General study points: Most subjects' HLA-A and HLA-B alleles were reportedly predicted from TCR beta sequences. TRBV6-2, TRBV6-3 and some other V segments were excluded as indistinguishable.

CDR3 size: 12 residues. In germline, CDR1 is SQVTM, CDR2 ANQGSEA. V dropped 6 bases and J dropped 5; count of bases not matched to a gene: 3. As concerns this clone: Its specificity is unknown.

Both 60 Vbeta primers and 13 Jbeta primers went into the PCR. The authors' processing: It was a later analysis that counted approximately 81 million unique TCR beta chains, of which some 9.9 million were shared. Measured with immunoSEQ multiplex PCR; TCRdb has only the in-frame clones, and not every one. Clone size and the V and J calls come from that table; the DNA yielded D and trimming. The sample has about 120,000 clones, roughly 70% seen once. Input material: PBMCs. This TCR derives from a woman under 30 in good health and CMV-seronegative. The V gene is TRBV29-1, the J gene TRBJ2-2, with 7 positions matching TRBD2. CDR3 sequence: CSVHGGTGELFF. The CDR3, as DNA: TGCAGCGTACACGGGGGGACCGGGGAGCTGTTTTTT.